The next 3 T cell receptor beta chains were all read from a single sample in a study of blood T cells in healthy people across ages. Then a second PCR, running roughly 7 to 12 cycles, was carried out with a sample-barcoded 5' primer and a J-beta primer mix. TCRdb re-called the 5' RACE reads through MiXCR, storing one row per CDR3 protein. Among about 970,000 distinct CDR3 sequences listed, approximately 50% were seen once. The material sequenced was blood. The receptors were sampled from a woman aged 60-70 years in good health.

About this clonotype itself: This clone may be a read error of a much larger clone one base away. The V gene is TRBV4-3, the J gene TRBJ2-3, with no clear D. In germline, CDR1 is LGHNA, CDR2 YSLEER. The CDR3 covers 13 residues. In nucleotides, the CDR3 is TGCGTCAGCAGCCAAGACTCCCCGGATACGCAGTATTTT. It specifies CVSSQDSPDTQYF.

Details on this clonotype: A much larger clone is a single base away; this may be a read error. The V gene is TRBV4-1, the J gene TRBJ2-4; 7 nucleotides align to TRBD2. Germline V gene sequence: CDR1 MGHRA, CDR2 YSYEKL. The CDR3 is 15 amino acids. The CDR3 reads CASSQLRLAENIQYF. The DNA for the CDR3 is TGCGCCAGCAGCCAACTTCGACTAGCCGAAAACATTCAGTACTTC.

The rearrangement joins TRBV27 to TRBJ2-3; the D gene is possibly TRBD1 (5 bases). The V gene's germline CDR1 is MNHEY and CDR2 SMNVEV (reference sequence). The ends were cut back, 4 bases at V and 2 bases at J, with 16 bases in the middle. There are 16 residues in the CDR3. The CDR3: CASSSSRASLTDTQYF. DNA for the CDR3: TGTGCCAGCAGTTCAAGCAGGGCCTCACTCACAGATACGCAGTATTTT.